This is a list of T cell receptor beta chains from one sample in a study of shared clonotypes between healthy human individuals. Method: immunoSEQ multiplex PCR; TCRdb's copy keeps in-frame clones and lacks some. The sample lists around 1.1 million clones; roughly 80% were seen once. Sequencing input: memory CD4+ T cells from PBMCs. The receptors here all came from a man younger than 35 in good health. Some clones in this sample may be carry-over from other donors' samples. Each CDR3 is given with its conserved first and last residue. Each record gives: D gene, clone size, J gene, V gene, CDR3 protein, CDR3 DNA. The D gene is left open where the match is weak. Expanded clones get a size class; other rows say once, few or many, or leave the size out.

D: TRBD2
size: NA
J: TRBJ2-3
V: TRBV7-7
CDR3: CASSPWLAGPSSTDTQYF
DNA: TGTGCCAGCAGCCCCTGGCTAGCGGGACCTTCTAGCACAGATACGCAGTATTTT

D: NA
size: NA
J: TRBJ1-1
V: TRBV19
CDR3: CASSATGLSGTEAFF
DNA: TGTGCCAGTAGTGCTACAGGGCTTAGCGGAACTGAAGCTTTCTTT

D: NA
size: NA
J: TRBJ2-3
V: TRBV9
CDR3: CASSVGVGGTDTQYF
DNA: TGTGCCAGCAGCGTAGGCGTTGGAGGCACAGATACGCAGTATTTT

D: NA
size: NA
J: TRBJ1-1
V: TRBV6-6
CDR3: CASRRDGVDTEAFF
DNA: TGTGCCAGCAGAAGGGACGGCGTTGACACTGAAGCTTTCTTT

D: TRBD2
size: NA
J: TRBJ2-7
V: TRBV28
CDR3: CGTGLAGHEQYF
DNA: TGTGGTACGGGACTAGCGGGACACGAGCAGTACTTC

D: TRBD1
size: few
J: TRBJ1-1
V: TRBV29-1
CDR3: CSVQSRQGATEAFF
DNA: TGCAGCGTGCAAAGCCGACAGGGGGCCACTGAAGCTTTCTTT

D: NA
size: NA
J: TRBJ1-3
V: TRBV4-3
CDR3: CASSQGGALSGNTIYF
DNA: TGCGCCAGCAGCCAAGGGGGCGCCCTCTCTGGAAACACCATATATTTT

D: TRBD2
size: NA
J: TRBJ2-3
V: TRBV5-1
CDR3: CASSFLAGTDTQYF
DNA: TGCGCCAGCAGCTTCCTAGCGGGCACAGATACGCAGTATTTT

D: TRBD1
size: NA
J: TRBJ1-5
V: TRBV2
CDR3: CASSGTGQYQPQHF
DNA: TGTGCCAGCAGTGGGACAGGCCAATATCAGCCCCAGCATTTT

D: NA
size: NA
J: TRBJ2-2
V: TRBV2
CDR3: CASGPRGTGELFF
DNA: TGTGCCAGTGGCCCCCGAGGTACCGGGGAGCTGTTTTTT

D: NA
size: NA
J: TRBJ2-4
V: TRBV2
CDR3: CASSGGRGIAKNIQYF
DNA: TGTGCCAGCAGTGGAGGGAGAGGTATAGCCAAAAACATTCAGTACTTC

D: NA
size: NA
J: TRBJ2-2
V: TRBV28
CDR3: CASYREDTGELFF
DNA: TGTGCCAGCTACAGGGAGGATACCGGGGAGCTGTTTTTT

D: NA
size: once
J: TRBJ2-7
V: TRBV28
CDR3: CASRSGTGSYEQYF
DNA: TGTGCCAGCAGATCCGGGACGGGGAGCTACGAGCAGTACTTC

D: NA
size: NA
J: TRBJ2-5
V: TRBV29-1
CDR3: CSVLGIQETQYF
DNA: TGCAGCGTTCTCGGGATCCAAGAGACCCAGTACTTC

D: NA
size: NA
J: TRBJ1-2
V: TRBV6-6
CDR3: CASRDTGTDYGYTF
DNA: TGTGCCAGCAGAGATACCGGGACTGACTATGGCTACACCTTC

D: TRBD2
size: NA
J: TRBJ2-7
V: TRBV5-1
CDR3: CASSTLPLAGHPNEQYF
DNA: TGCGCCAGCAGCACATTACCACTAGCGGGACACCCCAACGAGCAGTACTTC

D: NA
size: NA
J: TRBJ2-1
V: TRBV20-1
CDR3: CSASPRPEQFF
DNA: TGCAGTGCTAGCCCTCGGCCCGAGCAGTTCTTC

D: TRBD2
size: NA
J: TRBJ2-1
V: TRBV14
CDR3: CASSPQLASNEQFF
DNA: TGTGCCAGCAGCCCCCAACTAGCGTCCAATGAGCAGTTCTTC

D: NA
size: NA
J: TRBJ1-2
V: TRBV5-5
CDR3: CASSLAVRDSSPVNGYTF
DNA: TGTGCCAGCAGCTTGGCCGTGAGGGACTCCTCTCCCGTGAATGGCTACACCTTC

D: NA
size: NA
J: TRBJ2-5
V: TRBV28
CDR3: CASRLEETQYF
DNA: TGTGCCAGCAGACTAGAGGAGACCCAGTACTTC

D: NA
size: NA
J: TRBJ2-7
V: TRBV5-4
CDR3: CASSFNIRRGLSYEQYF
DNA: TGTGCCAGCAGCTTCAATATCCGGCGGGGCCTCTCCTACGAGCAGTACTTC